These 7 T cell receptor beta chains were all obtained from the same sample, sequenced in a study of blood T cell repertoires in COVID-19. This table comes from immunoSEQ multiplex PCR, and its TCRdb copy is limited to in-frame clones, with some not included. This sample yields fewer than 200,000 clones, of which 79% are seen a single time; around 8% belongs to the top ten. Sequencing was carried out using peripheral blood. All receptors derive from a woman in her sixties or seventies with COVID-19, enrolled during active disease.

The J gene is TRBJ1-2, the V gene TRBV5-4; the match to TRBD1 covers 9 bases. The CDR3 runs 16 residues. The V segment lost 3 bases and the J segment 4 bases; nucleotides outside the gene matches: 10. Germline CDR1 SGHNT, CDR2 YYREEE (reference sequence). DNA of the CDR3: TGTGCCAGCAGCTCCCGGGACAGGGCATCATCCTATGGCTACACCTTC. This gives the protein CASSSRDRASSYGYTF.

A single count supports this clone. The rearrangement joins TRBV19 to TRBJ2-5, with D perhaps matching TRBD1 (7 bases). Germline V CDR1 and CDR2: LNHDA, SQIVND (reference sequence). The ends were cut back, 2 bases at V and 7 bases at J, with 14 bases in the middle. The CDR3 runs to 14 residues. DNA of the CDR3: TGTGCCAGTAGTATACTCAGGGGGGAACGGACCCAGTACTTC. It is translated as CASSILRGERTQYF.

The CDR3 sequence is CSASSAYEQYF. DNA of the CDR3: TGCAGTGCTAGTTCTGCGTACGAGCAGTACTTC. The chain is built from TRBV20-1 and TRBJ2-7; D unresolved. V dropped 3 bases and J dropped 4 bases, with 7 bases sitting between them. This CDR3 has 11 residues. Germline assignment: CDR1 DFQATT and CDR2 SNEGSKA (reference sequence).

The J gene is TRBJ1-2, the V gene TRBV28, with TRBD1 matching 10 bases. This CDR3 has 14 amino acids. J was trimmed by 7 bases and V by 6 bases; bases with no gene match: 8. CDR1 is MDHEN, CDR2 SYDVKM, per germline. The chain's CDR3 is CASSKGQGIRGYTF. As DNA, the CDR3 is TGTGCCAGCAGCAAGGGACAGGGGATTCGTGGCTACACCTTC.

V usage is TRBV2 and J usage is TRBJ2-2; 10 nucleotides align to TRBD2. Germline assignment: CDR1 SNHLY and CDR2 FYNNEI. Unmatched junction bases numbered 4, after V lost 4 bases and J lost 5 bases. The CDR3 sequence is 15 residues long. CDR3 region: CASSVTAGGTGELFF. Written as DNA, the CDR3 is TGTGCCAGCAGTGTAACAGCGGGGGGGACCGGGGAGCTGTTTTTT. The full variable domain, rest sourced from reference TRBV2 and TRBJ2-2, is EPEVTQTPSHQVTQMGQEVILRCVPISNHLYFYWYRQILGQKVEFLVSFYNNEISEKSEIFDDQFSVERPDGSNFTLKIRSTKLEDSAMYFCASSVTAGGTGELFFGEGSRLTVL.

The CDR3 bases are TGCAGCGTGGGGGACAGGGGGGACTATGGCTACACCTTC. As protein: CSVGDRGDYGYTF. The chain recombines TRBV29-1 with TRBJ1-2; the match to TRBD1 covers 11 bases. V was pared by 6 bases and J by 3 bases, with 3 bases of the junction left unmatched. CDR3 length: 13 residues. Germline V gene lookup returns CDR1 SQVTM and CDR2 ANQGSEA.

The chain recombines TRBV7-9 with TRBJ2-7; D is possibly TRBD1 (5 bases). The CDR3 loop spans 12 amino acids. V lost 3 bases and J 6 bases, leaving 9 bases between the germline ends. Germline loops: CDR1 SEHNR, CDR2 FQNEAQ (reference sequence). CDR3 in amino acids: CASSFGAFEQYF. CDR3 coding DNA: TGTGCCAGCAGCTTTGGGGCATTCGAGCAGTACTTC.